This TCR beta chain emerged from a study of regulatory T cells in long-lasting Graves disease. Study in general: Duration of antithyroid drug therapy among newly diagnosed Graves' patients was under 3 months.

This clonotype has only a few counts. Antigen unknown. Noted time point: newly diagnosed GD, antithyroid drugs for less than 3 months. PBMC-extracted RNA yielded the TCR library. An endocrinology department in Xi'an, China, recruited the patients. With iRepertoire HTBI primers and Arm-PCR of CDR3 regions, TCR beta libraries were built. TCRdb used MiXCR to reprocess the multiplex PCR reads, holding one entry per CDR3 protein. The sample has a few hundred thousand distinct CDR3 sequences; around 19% are singletons. V was trimmed by 5 bases and J by 6 bases, leaving 12 bases between them. Per the germline V gene, CDR1 is LNHDA and CDR2 is SQIVND (reference sequence). The CDR3 runs to 13 residues. Study-level results: The number of shared public clonotypes was higher in persistent patients (about 2,700) than new patients (around 890).

The source of this sequence is a female donor with Graves disease. The J gene is TRBJ2-3, the V gene TRBV19; TRBD1 is a possible D gene (6 bases). Source: peripheral blood mononuclear cells (PBMCs), taken at new diagnosis, from a patient treated with antithyroid drugs. The CDR3 DNA reads TGTGCCAGTAGTCTGGGACAAGCCGATACGCAGTATTTT. It is translated as CASSLGQADTQYF.